The table lists the clone carrying this T cell receptor (beta chain) with many counts. The CDR3 contains 16 residues. V was pared by 1 base and J by 0 bases, with 10 bases between. From germline, CDR1 is LGHDT and CDR2 YNNKEL (reference sequence). The sample belongs to a study of T cells after yellow fever vaccination. TCRdb itself ran the 5' RACE reads through MiXCR, one entry per CDR3 protein. The table has 400,000 or so distinct CDR3 sequences, approximately 10% seen once; the top ten hold roughly 18%. Source: PBMCs, taken on the day of the first yellow fever vaccination. This receptor was identified in a man aged 18 to 29 who received the YFV17D yellow fever vaccine. The chain combines TRBV3-1 with TRBJ1-5, with D uncertain. CDR3 region: CASSQGGGISNQPQHF. CDR3 nucleotide sequence: TGTGCCAGCAGCCAAGGTGGAGGGATTAGCAATCAGCCCCAGCATTTT.